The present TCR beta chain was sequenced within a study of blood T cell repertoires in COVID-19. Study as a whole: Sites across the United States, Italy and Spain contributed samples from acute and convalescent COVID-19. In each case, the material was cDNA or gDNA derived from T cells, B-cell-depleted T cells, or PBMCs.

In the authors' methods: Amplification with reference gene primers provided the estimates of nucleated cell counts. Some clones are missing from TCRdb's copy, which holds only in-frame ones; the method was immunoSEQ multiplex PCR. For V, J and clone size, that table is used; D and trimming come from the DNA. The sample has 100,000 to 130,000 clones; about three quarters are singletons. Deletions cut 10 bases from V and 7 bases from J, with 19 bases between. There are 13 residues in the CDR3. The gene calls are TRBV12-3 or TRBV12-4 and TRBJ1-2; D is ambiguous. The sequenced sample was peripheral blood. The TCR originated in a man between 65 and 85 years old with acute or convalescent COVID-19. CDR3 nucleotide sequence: TGTGCCACCAACACGGAGGGTTGGTCTGGCTACACCTTC. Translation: CATNTEGWSGYTF.